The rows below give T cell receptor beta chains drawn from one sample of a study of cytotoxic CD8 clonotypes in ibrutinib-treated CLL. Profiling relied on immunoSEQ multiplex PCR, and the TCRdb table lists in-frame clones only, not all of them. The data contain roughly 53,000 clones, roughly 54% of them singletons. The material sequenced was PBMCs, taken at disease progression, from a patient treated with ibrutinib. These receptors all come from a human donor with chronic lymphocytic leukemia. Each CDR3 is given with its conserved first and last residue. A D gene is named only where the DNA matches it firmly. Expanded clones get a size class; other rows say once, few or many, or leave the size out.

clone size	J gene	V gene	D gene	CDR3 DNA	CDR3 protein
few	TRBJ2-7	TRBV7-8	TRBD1	TGTGCCAGCAGCGAAGGTCCGGGACAGTCATACGAGCAGTACTTC	CASSEGPGQSYEQYF
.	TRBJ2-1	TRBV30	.	TGTGCCTGGAGTGGGAAGGGGAGAAATGAGCAGTTCTTC	CAWSGKGRNEQFF
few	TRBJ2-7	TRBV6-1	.	TGTGCCAGCAGGCCGCCGGGTTACGAGCAGTACTTC	CASRPPGYEQYF
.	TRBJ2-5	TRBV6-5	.	TGTGCCAGCAGTTACTCTTACAGGAATCAAGAGACCCAGTACTTC	CASSYSYRNQETQYF
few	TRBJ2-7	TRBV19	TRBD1	TGTGCCAGTAGCCGCGGACAGGGGGATAACGAGCAGTACTTC	CASSRGQGDNEQYF
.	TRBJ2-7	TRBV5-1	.	TGCGCCAGCAGCAAGAACCGGGACGAGCAGTACTTC	CASSKNRDEQYF
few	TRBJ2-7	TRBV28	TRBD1	TGTGCCAGCAGTTCCCCGTTCTTCGGACAGGGGACTACCTACGAGCAGTACTTC	CASSSPFFGQGTTYEQYF
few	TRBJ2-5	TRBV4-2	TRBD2	TGTGCCAGCAGCCAAGATCACGGGCTAGCGGGAGTTTCGGAGACCCAGTACTTC	CASSQDHGLAGVSETQYF
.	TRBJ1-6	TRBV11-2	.	TGTGCCAGCAGCTTTCTGGGGTATAATTCACCCCTCCACTTT	CASSFLGYNSPLHF
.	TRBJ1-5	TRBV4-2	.	TGTGCCAGCAGCCAAGACCCAGGGGGCAATCAGCCCCAGCATTTT	CASSQDPGGNQPQHF
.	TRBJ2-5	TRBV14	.	TGTGCCAGCAGCCAAGGGGCACGGATACAAGAGACCCAGTACTTC	CASSQGARIQETQYF
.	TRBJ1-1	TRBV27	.	TGTGCCAGCAGTTTAGGCAGAGGGAACACTGAAGCTTTCTTT	CASSLGRGNTEAFF
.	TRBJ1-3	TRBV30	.	TGTGCCTGGAGTGTATTCGGAAACACCATATATTTT	CAWSVFGNTIYF
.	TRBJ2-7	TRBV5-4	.	TGTGCCAGCAGCTTGGGACAGAAAAACTACGAGCAGTACTTC	CASSLGQKNYEQYF
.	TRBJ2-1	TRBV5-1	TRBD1	TGCGCCAGCAGCATATTACCGGGACAGGGTGTCTATGAGCAGTTCTTC	CASSILPGQGVYEQFF
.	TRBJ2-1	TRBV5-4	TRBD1	TGTGCCAGCAGCTCGGACAGGGGATACAATGAGCAGTTCTTC	CASSSDRGYNEQFF
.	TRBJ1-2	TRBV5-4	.	TGTGCCAGCAGCTTGGACGGCTCTGGCTACACCTTC	CASSLDGSGYTF
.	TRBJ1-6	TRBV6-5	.	TGTGCCAGCAGTTTTGGACGTCTCTCCCATTCACCCCTCCACTTT	CASSFGRLSHSPLHF